These 29 T cell receptor beta chains originate from one sample sequenced in a study of beta chain features in type 1 diabetes. Study-level findings and limits: Shortening that was moderate but significant affected the TCRB CDR3s of Type 1 diabetes patients in all four CD4+ subsets.

As every portion of the isolated RNA was reverse transcribed, the sequencing read expressed TCRB transcripts. The protocol was immunoSEQ multiplex PCR, while the TCRdb copy is restricted to in-frame clones and leaves out a portion. Among 200,000 to 300,000 clones, roughly 22% were seen once, and the ten largest hold 0.028%. The antigens of these receptors remain unknown. Sequenced: naive CD4+ T cells from blood. These receptor sequences come from a woman between 40 and 50 years old with type 1 diabetes.

A few counts support this clone. V gene TRBV9 combines with J gene TRBJ1-5; 7 bases align to TRBD1. V was pared by 0 bases and J by 7 bases, with 4 bases of the junction left unmatched. The CDR3 is 14 amino acids. Looked up from germline, CDR1 is SGDLS and CDR2 is YYNGEE. CDR3: CASSVGDREQPQHF. The CDR3 region has the DNA TGTGCCAGCAGCGTAGGAGACAGGGAACAGCCCCAGCATTTT.

V usage is TRBV5-1 and J usage is TRBJ1-5, with TRBD1 matching over 8 bases. The CDR3 is made up of 16 amino acids. Unmatched junction bases numbered 5, after V lost 3 bases and J lost 0 bases. The germline CDR1 and CDR2 sequences are SGHRS and YFSETQ. The CDR3 coding sequence is TGCGCCAGCAGCTCCGGGACAGGTGATAGCAATCAGCCCCAGCATTTT. It translates to CASSSGTGDSNQPQHF.

This sequence joins TRBV10-3 and TRBJ1-6, with 12 positions matching TRBD1. Germline V CDR1 and CDR2: ENHRY, SYGVKD. The CDR3 is made up of 16 amino acids. The J segment lost 8 bases and the V segment lost 4 bases, leaving 6 bases of the junction unmatched. Here the CDR3 DNA reads TGTGCCATCAGTGGGGACAGGGGGCGGTCGGATTCACCCCTCCACTTT. This gives the protein CAISGDRGRSDSPLHF.

The sample holds a few counts of this clone. The same CDR3 also results from other DNA sequences found in this sample. V gene TRBV5-1 combines with J gene TRBJ2-7; TRBD1 aligns across 7 bases. Germline CDR1 reads SGHRS; CDR2 reads YFSETQ. The CDR3 runs to 14 residues. Trimming at V came to 0 bases and at J to 2 bases, leaving 2 bases not matched to a gene. The chain's CDR3 is CASSLGQGPYEQYF. DNA of the CDR3: TGCGCCAGCAGCTTGGGACAGGGCCCCTACGAGCAGTACTTC.

A few counts support this clone. This rearrangement joins TRBV19 to TRBJ1-2; 8 bases are shared with TRBD1. The ends lost 6 bases at V and 3 bases at J; junction bases unmatched: 6. This CDR3 contains 14 residues. Germline CDR1 and CDR2: LNHDA and SQIVND (reference sequence). The CDR3 loop is CASRETGDYYGYTF. CDR3 nucleotide sequence: TGTGCCAGTAGAGAGACAGGGGATTACTATGGCTACACCTTC.

The chain uses TRBV19 and TRBJ2-1, with TRBD1 matching over 9 bases. Germline assignment: CDR1 LNHDA and CDR2 SQIVND (reference sequence). V dropped 4 bases and J dropped 1; count of bases not matched to a gene: 2. The CDR3 length is 15 residues. The CDR3 loop is CASSTTGGSYNEQFF. CDR3 nucleotides: TGTGCCAGTAGTACGACAGGGGGATCCTACAATGAGCAGTTCTTC.

The V call is TRBV25-1, the J call TRBJ1-4; 9 bases are a match to TRBD1. This CDR3 contains 16 residues. The germline CDR1 and CDR2 sequences are MGHDK and SYGVNS. V lost 7 bases, J lost 6 bases, and 12 bases stayed unmatched. The CDR3 nucleotides read TGTGCCAGCATCCGGGACAGGGACGGGGAGGATGAAAAACTGTTTTTT. It is translated as CASIRDRDGEDEKLFF.

The table lists this clone with a few counts. This chain uses TRBV4-1 with TRBJ2-2; D may be TRBD1 (5 bases). This CDR3 is 15 amino acids long. Trimming cost V 0 bases and J 4 bases, with 9 bases left between them. Per germline, CDR1 MGHRA and CDR2 YSYEKL. The CDR3 sequence is CASSQDRQPTGELFF. The CDR3, as DNA: TGCGCCAGCAGCCAAGATCGACAGCCCACCGGGGAGCTGTTTTTT.

The chain is built from TRBV28 and TRBJ1-1; 9 positions match TRBD1. The V and J ends lost 5 bases and 5 bases, in that order; junction bases with no gene match: 9. The length of the CDR3 is 15 residues. From germline, CDR1 is MDHEN and CDR2 SYDVKM. CDR3 nucleotide sequence: TGTGCCAGCAGTCCGGCCGGGACAGGGAGTACTGAAGCTTTCTTT. Translated: CASSPAGTGSTEAFF.

V gene TRBV4-2 combines with J gene TRBJ1-1; D is unclear. The CDR3 is made up of 14 amino acids. The V gene's germline CDR1 is LGHNA and CDR2 YNFKEQ. V lost 3 bases, J lost 6 bases, and 14 bases lay in between. As DNA, the CDR3 is TGTGCCAGCAGCCAGGTTCTCGGCGGCGCTGAAGCTTTCTTT. It translates to CASSQVLGGAEAFF.

The chain links TRBV2 to TRBJ1-1; 7 nucleotides match TRBD1. Germline V gives CDR1 SNHLY, CDR2 FYNNEI. CDR3 size: 12 residues. The ends lost 4 bases at V and 8 bases at J; junction bases unmatched: 4. The CDR3 loop is CASSAQGVEAFF. The CDR3, as DNA: TGTGCCAGCAGTGCCCAGGGGGTGGAAGCTTTCTTT. The full variable domain, with the rest looked up from reference TRBV2 and TRBJ1-1, is EPEVTQTPSHQVTQMGQEVILRCVPISNHLYFYWYRQILGQKVEFLVSFYNNEISEKSEIFDDQFSVERPDGSNFTLKIRSTKLEDSAMYFCASSAQGVEAFFGQGTRLTVV.

This clone appeared a few times. The CDR3 coding sequence is TGTGCCAGTAGTATCCTGGACAGGGATAATTCACCCCTCCACTTT. Translating it yields CASSILDRDNSPLHF. The rearrangement links TRBV19 to TRBJ1-6, with TRBD1 matching 8 bases. Germline V lookup: CDR1 LNHDA, CDR2 SQIVND (reference sequence). Trimming cost V 3 bases and J 5 bases; bases outside gene matches: 3. The CDR3 is made up of 15 amino acids.

This chain uses TRBV5-1 with TRBJ2-1; TRBD2 agrees at 7 bases. Per the germline V gene, CDR1 is SGHRS and CDR2 is YFSETQ. After removal of 4 bases from V and 7 bases from J, the junction contained 8 bases not matched to a gene. This CDR3 region has 14 residues. CDR3: CASSPGVAGNEQFF. The CDR3 bases are TGCGCCAGCAGCCCCGGGGTAGCGGGTAATGAGCAGTTCTTC.

V gene TRBV9 combines with J gene TRBJ2-1; 14 positions match TRBD2. J was trimmed by 7 bases and V by 0 bases; bases with no gene match: 3. This CDR3 comprises 16 residues. Germline-derived CDR1 and CDR2 are SGDLS and YYNGEE. In DNA, the CDR3 is TGTGCCAGCAGCGTAGGGGGACTAGCGGGAGTAAATGAGCAGTTCTTC. Protein sequence: CASSVGGLAGVNEQFF.

The rearrangement joins TRBV25-1 to TRBJ1-4; D is ambiguous. V was pared by 6 bases and J by 8 bases, with 25 bases between. This CDR3 has 17 residues. Germline CDR1 reads MGHDK; CDR2 reads SYGVNS. The CDR3 DNA sequence: TGTGCCAGCAGACCCTCCCTGGGTGGGCTTAGCGACGAAAAACTGTTTTTT. It yields the protein CASRPSLGGLSDEKLFF.

The rearrangement uses TRBV18 and TRBJ2-7, with TRBD1 matching over 7 bases. After removal of 6 bases from V and 3 bases from J, the junction contained 11 bases not matched to a gene. Germline V gives CDR1 KGHSH, CDR2 LQKENI. The CDR3 is 15 amino acids. The CDR3 DNA is TGTGCCAGCTCGCTAACCCGGGACAGCTACTACGAGCAGTACTTC. Protein: CASSLTRDSYYEQYF.

The chain uses TRBV19 and TRBJ1-2, with 7 positions matching TRBD1. This CDR3 region has 15 residues. V lost 5 bases, J lost 4 bases, and 10 bases stayed unmatched. The V gene's germline CDR1 is LNHDA and CDR2 SQIVND (reference sequence). The CDR3 loop reads CASSGLQGQSYGYTF. CDR3 DNA: TGTGCCAGTAGTGGACTGCAGGGACAGTCCTATGGCTACACCTTC.

The chain is built from TRBV25-1 and TRBJ1-2; 8 bases agree with TRBD1. Losses at the gene ends were 1 base for V and 7 bases for J; bases not matched to a gene: 2. Germline V gene lookup returns CDR1 MGHDK and CDR2 SYGVNS. The CDR3 has 13 amino acids. The CDR3 DNA sequence: TGTGCCAGCAGTGAATTGACAGGGGTTGGCTACACCTTC. It specifies CASSELTGVGYTF.

V gene TRBV12-5 combines with J gene TRBJ1-2, with D perhaps TRBD1 (6 bases). The germline gives CDR1 LGHNT, CDR2 FRNRAP. CDR3 length: 13 residues. The V gene lost 2 bases and the J gene lost 9 bases, with 13 bases spanning the gap. CDR3 DNA sequence: TGTGCTAGTGGTTTGCCAAACAGGGATCGCTACACCTTC. Translated, it gives CASGLPNRDRYTF.

This clone was recorded a few times. The chain has TRBV5-1 and TRBJ2-2; 7 bases agree with TRBD1. V lost 8 bases and J lost 0; bases outside the gene matches: 7. The CDR3 is made up of 15 amino acids. CDR1 and CDR2 (germline): SGHRS, YFSETQ. The CDR3 spells CARDTGVTNTGELFF. The CDR3 nucleotides are TGCGCCAGGGACACAGGGGTTACGAACACCGGGGAGCTGTTTTTT.

This clone has a handful of counts. The CDR3 is CASTENSNQPQHF. CDR3 DNA: TGTGCCAGTACAGAAAATAGCAATCAGCCCCAGCATTTT. The V gene is TRBV19, the J gene TRBJ1-5, with D unresolved. The CDR3 is made up of 13 amino acids. Germline-derived CDR1 and CDR2 are LNHDA and SQIVND (reference sequence). Between the trimmed V and J ends, which lost 7 bases and 0 bases, there was a span of 7 bases.

The CDR3 DNA follows: TGTGCCTTGGGGAGGACCCGGGCCCAGTACTTC. It yields the protein CALGRTRAQYF. The gene calls are TRBV30 and TRBJ2-5, with D possibly being TRBD2 (6 bases). Trimming pared 7 bases from V and 9 bases from J, leaving 15 bases between. The CDR3 length is 11 residues. CDR1 GTSNPN and CDR2 SVGIG come from the germline V gene (reference sequence). The full variable domain, completed using reference TRBV30 and TRBJ2-5, is SQTIHQWPATLVQPVGSPLSLECTVEGTSNPNLYWYRQAAGRGLQLLFYSVGIGQISSEVPQNLSASRPQDRQFILSSKKLLLSDSGFYLCALGRTRAQYFGPGTRLLVL.

V usage is TRBV30 and J usage is TRBJ1-2; tentatively, D is TRBD1 (6 bases). This CDR3 spans 17 amino acids. Trimming took off 3 bases at V and 0 bases at J, with 20 bases between the two ends. Germline V gene data show CDR1 as GTSNPN and CDR2 as SVGIG (reference sequence). DNA for the CDR3: TGTGCCTGGAGCCCTGGACAGCCTCTAACTTCTAACTATGGCTACACCTTC. This encodes CAWSPGQPLTSNYGYTF. The whole variable domain, remainder taken from reference TRBV30 and TRBJ1-2, is SQTIHQWPATLVQPVGSPLSLECTVEGTSNPNLYWYRQAAGRGLQLLFYSVGIGQISSEVPQNLSASRPQDRQFILSSKKLLLSDSGFYLCAWSPGQPLTSNYGYTFGSGTRLTVV.

This clone was counted a few times. One end of the junction fails to match germline, which may point to a read error. The chain carries TRBV7-9 and TRBJ1-4, with 7 bases that match TRBD1. CDR1 is SEHNR and CDR2 is FQNEAQ in the germline V gene (reference sequence). This CDR3 has 14 residues. The CDR3 region has the DNA TGTGCCAGCACCTTATCCAGGGGGGATGAAAAACTGTTTTTT. It specifies CASTLSRGDEKLFF.

There are a few counts of this clone. The chain combines TRBV29-1 with TRBJ2-3, with 8 bases identical to TRBD1. V dropped 4 bases and J dropped 6; count of bases not matched to a gene: 9. The CDR3 covers 14 residues. Per the germline V gene, CDR1 is SQVTM and CDR2 is ANQGSEA. The CDR3 protein is CSVGGQGGTDTQYF. In DNA, the CDR3 is TGCAGCGTTGGAGGACAGGGTGGGACCGATACGCAGTATTTT.

The sample holds a few counts of this clone. This chain connects TRBV6-5 to TRBJ2-5, with D perhaps matching TRBD2 (5 bases). Germline CDR1 MNHEY, CDR2 SVGAGI. The CDR3 has 12 amino acids. Between the trimmed V and J ends, which lost 4 bases and 4 bases, there was a span of 7 bases. The chain's CDR3 is CASSSSTETQYF. The DNA of the CDR3 is TGTGCCAGCAGTTCTAGCACAGAGACCCAGTACTTC.

The rearrangement uses TRBV19 and TRBJ1-2; D uncertain. Trimming took off 8 bases at V and 0 bases at J, with 7 bases between the two ends. CDR3 length equals 12 residues. Per the germline V gene, CDR1 is LNHDA and CDR2 is SQIVND (reference sequence). The CDR3 loop reads CASSRTNYGYTF. The CDR3 nucleotides read TGTGCCAGTTCTAGAACTAACTATGGCTACACCTTC.

The chain carries TRBV18 and TRBJ1-2, with 8 bases matching TRBD1. Unmatched junction bases numbered 6, after V lost 4 bases and J lost 5 bases. This CDR3 is built from 14 residues. CDR1 and CDR2 (germline): KGHSH, LQKENI. CDR3 loop: CASSLGQGEYGYTF. The CDR3, as DNA: TGTGCCAGCTCACTTGGACAGGGCGAATATGGCTACACCTTC.

This chain connects TRBV7-2 to TRBJ1-5, with D perhaps matching TRBD1 (5 bases). The CDR3 extends over 14 amino acids. V was trimmed by 3 bases and J by 6 bases, leaving 12 bases between them. Per the germline V gene, CDR1 is SGHTA and CDR2 is FQGNSA. CDR3 sequence: CASSLTQGGQPQHF. The CDR3 DNA follows: TGTGCCAGCAGCTTGACCCAGGGCGGTCAGCCCCAGCATTTT.